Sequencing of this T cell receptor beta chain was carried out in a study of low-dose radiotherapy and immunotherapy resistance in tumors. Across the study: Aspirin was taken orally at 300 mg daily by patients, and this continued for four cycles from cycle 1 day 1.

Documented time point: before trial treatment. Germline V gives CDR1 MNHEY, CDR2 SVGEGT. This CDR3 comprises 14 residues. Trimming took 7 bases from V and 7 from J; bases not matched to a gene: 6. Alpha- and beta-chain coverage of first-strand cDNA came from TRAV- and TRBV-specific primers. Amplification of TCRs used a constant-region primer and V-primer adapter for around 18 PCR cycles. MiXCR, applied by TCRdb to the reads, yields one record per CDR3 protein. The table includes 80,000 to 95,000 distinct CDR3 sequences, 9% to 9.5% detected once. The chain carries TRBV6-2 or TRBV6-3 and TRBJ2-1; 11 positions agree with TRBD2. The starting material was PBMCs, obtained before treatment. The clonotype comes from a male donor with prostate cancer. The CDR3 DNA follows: TGTGCCAGCACGGCTAGCGGGAGGCGGAATGAGCAGTTCTTC. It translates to CASTASGRRNEQFF.